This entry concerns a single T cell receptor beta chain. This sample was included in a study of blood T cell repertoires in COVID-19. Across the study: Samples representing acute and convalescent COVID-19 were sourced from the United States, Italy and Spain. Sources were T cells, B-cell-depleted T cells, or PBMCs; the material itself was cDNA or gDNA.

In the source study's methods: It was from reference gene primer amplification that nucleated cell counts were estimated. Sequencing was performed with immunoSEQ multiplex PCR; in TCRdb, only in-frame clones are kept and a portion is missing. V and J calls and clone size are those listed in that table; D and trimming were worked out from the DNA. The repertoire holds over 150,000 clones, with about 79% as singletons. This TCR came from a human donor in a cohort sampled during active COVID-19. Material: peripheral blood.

The chain's CDR3 is CASRRGSYNEQFF. In nucleotides, the CDR3 is TGTGCCAGCCGCCGCGGGAGCTACAATGAGCAGTTCTTC. The rearrangement uses TRBV27 and TRBJ2-1, with 7 bases fitting TRBD2. This CDR3 spans 13 amino acids. Per the germline V gene, CDR1 is MNHEY and CDR2 is SMNVEV (reference sequence). After removal of 8 bases from V and 3 bases from J, the junction contained 4 bases not matched to a gene.